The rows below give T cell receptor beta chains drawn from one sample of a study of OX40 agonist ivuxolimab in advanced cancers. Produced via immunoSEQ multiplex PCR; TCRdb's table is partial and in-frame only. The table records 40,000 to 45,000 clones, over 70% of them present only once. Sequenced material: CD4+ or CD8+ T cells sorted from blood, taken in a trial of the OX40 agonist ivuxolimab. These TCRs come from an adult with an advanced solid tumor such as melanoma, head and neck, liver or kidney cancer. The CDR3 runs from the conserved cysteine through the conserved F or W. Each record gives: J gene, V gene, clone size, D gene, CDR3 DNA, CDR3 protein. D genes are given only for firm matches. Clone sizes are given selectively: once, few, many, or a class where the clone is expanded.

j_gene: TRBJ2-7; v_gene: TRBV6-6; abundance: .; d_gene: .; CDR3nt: TGTGCCAGCAGAAGGGGGGGAGAGCAGTACTTC; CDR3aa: CASRRGGEQYF
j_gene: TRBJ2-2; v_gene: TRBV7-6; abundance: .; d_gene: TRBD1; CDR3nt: TGTGCCAGCAGCGTCGACAGGGACACCGGGGAGCTGTTTTTT; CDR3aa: CASSVDRDTGELFF
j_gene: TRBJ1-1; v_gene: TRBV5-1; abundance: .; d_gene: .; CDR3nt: TGCGCCAGCAGCTTGGCCGTGAACACTGAAGCTTTCTTT; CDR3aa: CASSLAVNTEAFF
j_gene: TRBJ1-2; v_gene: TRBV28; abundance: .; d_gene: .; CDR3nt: TGTGCCAGCAGTTTAAGCGTAATCTATGGCTACACCTTC; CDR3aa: CASSLSVIYGYTF
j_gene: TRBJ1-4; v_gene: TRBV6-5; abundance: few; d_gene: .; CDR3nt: TGTGCCGCCGGGGGTGCCGCAACTAATGAAAAACTGTTTTTT; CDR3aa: CAAGGAATNEKLFF
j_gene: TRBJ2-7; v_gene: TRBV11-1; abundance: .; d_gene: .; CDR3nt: TGTGCCAGCAGGCGCCGGGACTTCTCCTACGAGCAGTACTTC; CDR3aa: CASRRRDFSYEQYF
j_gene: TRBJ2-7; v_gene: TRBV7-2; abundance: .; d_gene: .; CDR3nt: TGTGCCAGCAGCCCACCGGGACGGGCCTACGAGCAGTACTTC; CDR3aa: CASSPPGRAYEQYF
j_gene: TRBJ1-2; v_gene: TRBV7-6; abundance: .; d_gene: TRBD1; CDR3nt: TGTGCCAGCAGCCAACAGGGGAACTATGGCTACACCTTC; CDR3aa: CASSQQGNYGYTF
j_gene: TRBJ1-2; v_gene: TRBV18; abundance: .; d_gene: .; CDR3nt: TGTGCCAGCTCACCAGGGGAGGGCTTTGGCTACACCTTC; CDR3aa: CASSPGEGFGYTF
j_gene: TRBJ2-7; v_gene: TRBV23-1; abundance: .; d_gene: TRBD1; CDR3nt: TGCGCCAGCAGTCAAAACAGGGGGAGAACCTACGAGCAGTACTTC; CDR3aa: CASSQNRGRTYEQYF
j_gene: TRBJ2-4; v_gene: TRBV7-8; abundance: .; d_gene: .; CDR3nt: TGTGCCAGCAGCTCACTCACCGGGGACATTCAGTACTTC; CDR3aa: CASSSLTGDIQYF
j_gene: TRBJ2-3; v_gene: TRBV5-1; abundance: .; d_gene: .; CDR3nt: TGCGCCAGCAGCTTGACGGGAGCTAGCACAGATACGCAGTATTTT; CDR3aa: CASSLTGASTDTQYF
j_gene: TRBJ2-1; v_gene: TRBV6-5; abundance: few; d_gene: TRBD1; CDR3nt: TGTGCCAGCAGCCTGACAGGGAGCTCCTACAATGAGCAGTTCTTC; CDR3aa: CASSLTGSSYNEQFF
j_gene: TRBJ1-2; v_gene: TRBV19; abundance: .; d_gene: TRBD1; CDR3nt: TGTGCCAGTAGTATAGTAGGGGGCGACTATGGCTACACCTTC; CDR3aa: CASSIVGGDYGYTF
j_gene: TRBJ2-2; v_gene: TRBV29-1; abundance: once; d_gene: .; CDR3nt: TGCAGCGCCACCGGCCCGGGACTCGCGAACACCGGGGAGCTGTTTTTT; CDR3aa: CSATGPGLANTGELFF
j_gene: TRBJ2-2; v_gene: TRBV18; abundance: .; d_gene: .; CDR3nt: TGTGCCAGCTCACCACGGGGCGACGATACCGGGGAGCTGTTTTTT; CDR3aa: CASSPRGDDTGELFF
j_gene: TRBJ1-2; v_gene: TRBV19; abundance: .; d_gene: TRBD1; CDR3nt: TGTGCCAGCTCTCAGGGGGTCTATGGCTACACCTTC; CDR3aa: CASSQGVYGYTF
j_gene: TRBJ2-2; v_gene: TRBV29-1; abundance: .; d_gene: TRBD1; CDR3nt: TGCAGCGTCCTCAGGGGGTTCAACACCGGGGAGCTGTTTTTT; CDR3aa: CSVLRGFNTGELFF
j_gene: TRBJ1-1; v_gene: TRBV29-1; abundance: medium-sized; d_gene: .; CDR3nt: TGCAGCGTTGCCCAGACTGAAGCTTTCTTT; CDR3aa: CSVAQTEAFF
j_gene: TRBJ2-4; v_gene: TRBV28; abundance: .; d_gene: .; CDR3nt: TGTGCCAGCAGTTTCCCATTAGCAGGGTTGAACATTCAGTACTTC; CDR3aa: CASSFPLAGLNIQYF
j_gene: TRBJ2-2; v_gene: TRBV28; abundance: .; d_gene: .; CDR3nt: TGTGCCAGCAGTTTGAACACTGCGAACACCGGGGAGCTGTTTTTT; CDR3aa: CASSLNTANTGELFF
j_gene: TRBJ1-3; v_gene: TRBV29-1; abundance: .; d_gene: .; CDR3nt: TGCAGCGTGAATGGGGGGGGCACGGGAAACACCATATATTTT; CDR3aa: CSVNGGGTGNTIYF
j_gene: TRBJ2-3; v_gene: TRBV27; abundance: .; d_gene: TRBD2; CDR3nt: TGTGCCAGCAGTCGACTAGCGGGGGATACGCAGTATTTT; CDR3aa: CASSRLAGDTQYF
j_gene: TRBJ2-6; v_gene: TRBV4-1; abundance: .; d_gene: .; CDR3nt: TGCGCCAGCAGCCAAGATGCGTCCGGGGCCAACGTCCTGACTTTC; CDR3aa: CASSQDASGANVLTF
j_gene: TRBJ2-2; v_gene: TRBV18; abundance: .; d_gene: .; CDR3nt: TGTGCCAGCTCAGTCTCCAGGGAAGGGACCGGGGAGCTGTTTTTT; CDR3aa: CASSVSREGTGELFF
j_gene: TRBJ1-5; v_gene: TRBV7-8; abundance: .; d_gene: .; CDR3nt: TGTGCCAGCAGCTTAGGACCACAGGGTTCGAGCAATCAGCCCCAGCATTTT; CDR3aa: CASSLGPQGSSNQPQHF
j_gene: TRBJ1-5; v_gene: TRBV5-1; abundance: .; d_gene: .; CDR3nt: TGCGCCAGCAGCTTGTCCCCGGGCCAGCCCCAGCATTTT; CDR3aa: CASSLSPGQPQHF
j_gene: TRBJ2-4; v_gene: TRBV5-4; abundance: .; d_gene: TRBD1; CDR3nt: TGTGCCAGCAGCTTATCCGGATCACAGGGGGTCTTCGCCAAAAACATTCAGTACTTC; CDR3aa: CASSLSGSQGVFAKNIQYF
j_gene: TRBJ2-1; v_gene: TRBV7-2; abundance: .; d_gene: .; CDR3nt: TGTGCCAGCAGCGCCTCCAGGGGCCATTACAATGAGCAGTTCTTC; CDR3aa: CASSASRGHYNEQFF
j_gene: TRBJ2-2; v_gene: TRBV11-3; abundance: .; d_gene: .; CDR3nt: TGTGCCAGCAGCCCGGGAGTGGCCGGGGAGCTGTTTTTT; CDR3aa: CASSPGVAGELFF
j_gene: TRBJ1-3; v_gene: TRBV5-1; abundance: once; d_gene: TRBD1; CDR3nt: TGCGCCAGCAGCTCCTATTCCGTGACAGGGGGAAACACCATATATTTT; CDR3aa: CASSSYSVTGGNTIYF
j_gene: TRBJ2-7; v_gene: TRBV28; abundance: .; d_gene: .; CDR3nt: TGTGCCAGCAGTCGGGGCTACTACGAGCAGTACTTC; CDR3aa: CASSRGYYEQYF
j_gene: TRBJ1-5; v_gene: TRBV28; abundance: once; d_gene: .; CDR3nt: TGTGCCAGCAGTTTAGGGTATCGTCAGCCCCAGCATTTT; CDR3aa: CASSLGYRQPQHF
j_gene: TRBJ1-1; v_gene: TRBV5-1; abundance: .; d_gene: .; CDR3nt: TGCGCCAGCAGCTTGGGGACCCTAACTTCTTCTGAAGCTTTCTTT; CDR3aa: CASSLGTLTSSEAFF
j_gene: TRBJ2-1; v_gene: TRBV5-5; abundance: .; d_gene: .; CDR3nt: TGTGCCAGCAGCGAGACAGCCTCCTACAATGAGCAGTTCTTC; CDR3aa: CASSETASYNEQFF
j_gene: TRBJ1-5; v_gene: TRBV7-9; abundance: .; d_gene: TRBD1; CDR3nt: TGTGCCAGCAGCCGAACTGGACAGGGGCCTTACAATCAGCCCCAGCATTTT; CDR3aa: CASSRTGQGPYNQPQHF
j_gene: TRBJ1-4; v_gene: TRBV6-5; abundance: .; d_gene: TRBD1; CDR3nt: TGTGCCAGCACCTCCGGGACAGGATTGGAAAAACTGTTTTTT; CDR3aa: CASTSGTGLEKLFF
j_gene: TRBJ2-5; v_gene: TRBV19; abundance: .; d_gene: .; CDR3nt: TGTGCCAGTAAAAGCCGACCAGAACAAGAGACCCAGTACTTC; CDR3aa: CASKSRPEQETQYF
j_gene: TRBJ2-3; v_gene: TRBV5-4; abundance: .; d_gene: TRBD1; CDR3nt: TGTGCCAGCAGCTGGGGGACAGAAGTCACAGATACGCAGTATTTT; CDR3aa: CASSWGTEVTDTQYF
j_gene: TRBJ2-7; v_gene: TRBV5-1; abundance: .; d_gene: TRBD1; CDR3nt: TGCGCCAGCAGCTTGTGGGGACAGAGCTCCTACGAGCAGTACTTC; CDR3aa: CASSLWGQSSYEQYF
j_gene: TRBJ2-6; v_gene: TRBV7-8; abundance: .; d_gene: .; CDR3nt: TGTGCCAGCAGCTACGCCCTCTCTGGGGCCAACGTCCTGACTTTC; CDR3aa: CASSYALSGANVLTF
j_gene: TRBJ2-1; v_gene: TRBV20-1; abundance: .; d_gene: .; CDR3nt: TGCAGTGCTAGAACGATGCCGCAGTTCTTC; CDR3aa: CSARTMPQFF
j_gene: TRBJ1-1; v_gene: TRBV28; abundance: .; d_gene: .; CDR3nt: TGTGCCAGCAGTTTCGGCCCTCGAGCTTTCTTT; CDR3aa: CASSFGPRAFF
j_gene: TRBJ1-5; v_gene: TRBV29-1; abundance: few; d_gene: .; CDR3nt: TGCAGCGTTGCGATGGAAAATCAGCCCCAGCATTTT; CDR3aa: CSVAMENQPQHF
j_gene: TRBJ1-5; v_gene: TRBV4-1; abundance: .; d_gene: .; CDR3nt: TGCGCCAGCAGCCCCCCCCCGGCAGGTCAGCCCCAGCATTTT; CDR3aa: CASSPPPAGQPQHF
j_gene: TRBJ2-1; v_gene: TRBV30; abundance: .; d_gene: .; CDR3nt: TGTGCCTGGGACCGGGCGACCTACAATGAGCAGTTCTTC; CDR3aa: CAWDRATYNEQFF
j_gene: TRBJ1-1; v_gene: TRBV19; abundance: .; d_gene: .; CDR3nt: TGTGCCAGTAGTCCCCAGGCAGGATTGAACACTGAAGCTTTCTTT; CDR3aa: CASSPQAGLNTEAFF
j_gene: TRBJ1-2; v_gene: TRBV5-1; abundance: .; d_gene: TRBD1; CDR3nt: TGCGCCAGCAGCTTGGAGGCAGGGGGATATGGCTACACCTTC; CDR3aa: CASSLEAGGYGYTF